Listed below are T cell receptor beta chains from one sample, sequenced in a study of post-analysis software for immune sequencing data. TCRdb itself ran the PCR reads through MiXCR, one entry per CDR3 protein. The table records 750,000 to 950,000 distinct CDR3 sequences, under 70% of them present only once. Sequencing was done on a sample of blood. Receptors were obtained from a girl aged 5-17 years with multiple sclerosis. Both conserved end residues are part of each CDR3.

CDR3 protein,V gene
CSARDRGNVRYEQYF,TRBV20-1
CASWEAGVIYEQYF,TRBV12-3/TRBV12-4
CAISDGRNGYEQYF,TRBV2
CASSLGLTSGSTDTQYF,TRBV5-1
CASSQRSVWAMDEQYF,TRBV7-9
CSGTGQLGTQYF,TRBV29-1
CASRGEGLEQYF,TRBV6-5
CASSATTGGSYEQYF,TRBV6-1
CASNQAGTNGADTQYF,TRBV5-1
CASSKDASYEQYF,TRBV7-7
CSAAEDRRTGTQYF,TRBV20-1
CSAKRPYYEQYF,TRBV20-1
CSALVGGNEQFF,TRBV20-1
CASRFQPPGLAGGRTDTQYF,TRBV5-1
CASSLTGEHNSPLHF,TRBV7-2
CSVVGGAGDSLQETQYF,TRBV29-1
CASSPNRGRGEQFF,TRBV7-8
CSASVRDRGRNGYTF,TRBV20-1
CASSILRGLNTGELFF,TRBV11-2
CSARVLVNIQYF,TRBV20-1
CASSYPFQSGNEQFF,TRBV5-1
CASSQDQGEGREQFF,TRBV4-2
CSVEDSRGLETQYF,TRBV29-1
CASSSPGLAGVRQFF,TRBV7-9
CSARLGGSCNEQFF,TRBV20-1
CASGWGLSETQYF,TRBV12-5